The rows below give T cell receptor beta chains drawn from one sample of a study of cytomegalovirus exposure and HLA in healthy donors. The method was immunoSEQ multiplex PCR; TCRdb's version includes in-frame clones alone and lacks a portion of them. The table shows about 180,000 clones, with 72% occurring only once. Sequencing was performed on PBMCs. The receptor set was obtained from a human donor in good health. CDR3s include the opening cysteine and the closing phenylalanine or tryptophan. Each record gives: J gene, V gene, CDR3 protein.

J: TRBJ1-1; V: TRBV13; CDR3: CASSSGGLATTEAFF
J: TRBJ1-2; V: TRBV2; CDR3: CASSALQGATYGYTF
J: TRBJ2-2; V: TRBV4-1; CDR3: CASSLQRTSGGANTGELFF
J: TRBJ2-2; V: TRBV9; CDR3: CASSSRQSNTGELFF
J: TRBJ1-3; V: TRBV7-2; CDR3: CASRRTGGLNTIYF
J: TRBJ1-2; V: TRBV9; CDR3: CASRYRDTSNYGYTF
J: TRBJ2-5; V: TRBV4-3; CDR3: CASSQELAGGLAGVQETQYF
J: TRBJ1-1; V: TRBV7-8; CDR3: CASSTLQGVAFF
J: TRBJ1-2; V: TRBV7-2; CDR3: CASSLAGAGTYYGYTF
J: TRBJ1-1; V: TRBV2; CDR3: CASIRGGGGTEAFF
J: TRBJ2-3; V: TRBV27; CDR3: CASRFSGGPPDTQYF
J: TRBJ1-1; V: TRBV30; CDR3: CAWKQGRGEAFF
J: TRBJ2-3; V: TRBV5-1; CDR3: CASSLGTSGGATDTQYF
J: TRBJ2-3; V: TRBV14; CDR3: CASSRLTSPTDTQYF
J: TRBJ2-7; V: TRBV30; CDR3: CAWSQSRGLGEQYF
J: TRBJ2-1; V: TRBV7-9; CDR3: CASSLVRNEQFF
J: TRBJ2-7; V: TRBV7-6; CDR3: CASSFGVPYEQYF
J: TRBJ2-5; V: TRBV5-6; CDR3: CASSRRGFRTSGGRETQYF
J: TRBJ1-2; V: TRBV6-4; CDR3: CASSDGGGGYTF
J: TRBJ2-7; V: TRBV10-1; CDR3: CASSNRTGNYWGKSYEQYF
J: -; V: TRBV13; CDR3: CASSPPRGLPTGSYEQYF
J: TRBJ2-5; V: TRBV7-9; CDR3: CSSTPGLGGETQYF
J: TRBJ2-5; V: TRBV2; CDR3: CASSALETQYF
J: TRBJ1-3; V: TRBV2; CDR3: CASSPTANYGNTIYF
J: TRBJ2-6; V: TRBV2; CDR3: CASRPGTGQGSGANVLTF
J: TRBJ2-2; V: TRBV7-2; CDR3: CASSFTHPLWELFF
J: TRBJ1-6; V: TRBV5-6; CDR3: CASSLGGGEFNSPLHF
J: TRBJ2-5; V: TRBV2; CDR3: CASRPTGGSEETQYF
J: TRBJ2-5; V: TRBV27; CDR3: CASSLSVGGAEETQYF
J: TRBJ2-3; V: TRBV19; CDR3: CASSEQGAGTQYF
J: TRBJ2-3; V: TRBV7-9; CDR3: CASSLAQDTQYF
J: TRBJ1-6; V: TRBV30; CDR3: CAWSPPRTGPGALHF
J: TRBJ1-2; V: TRBV4-1; CDR3: CASSPQGGKGLSGYGYTF
J: TRBJ1-1; V: TRBV6-1; CDR3: CASSPIMNTEAFF
J: TRBJ1-6; V: TRBV7-2; CDR3: CASSRGQGQNSPLHF
J: TRBJ2-7; V: TRBV5-1; CDR3: CASSPLGVSYEQYF
J: TRBJ2-3; V: TRBV19; CDR3: CASSMGDGGANTQYF
J: TRBJ1-6; V: TRBV6-5; CDR3: CASSSVHRGDSPLHF